The clone carrying this T cell receptor beta chain was counted a few times. No antigen is known for it. The data were taken from a study of CD8+ T cells in alopecia areata. Across the whole study: Treated patients received oral tofacitinib, 5 to 10 mg twice daily. Study-wide points: Sequenced scalp T cells also include alphabeta T cells resident in normal skin. There were many expanded lesional clones persisting in scalp and blood during tofacitinib.

Treatment reported: oral pan-JAK inhibitor, 5-10 mg twice daily. The authors sorted CD4+ and CD8+ T cells from PBMCs. The CDR3 has 15 residues. V lost 4 bases and J lost 4; bases outside the gene matches: 9. Germline V gene data show CDR1 as SGHDT and CDR2 as YYEEEE. In each case, RNA was isolated and then reverse transcribed into cDNA as the sequencing template. The table came from immunoSEQ multiplex PCR; TCRdb's copy has only in-frame clones and leaves some out. The sample shows roughly 180,000 clones, approximately 53% of them seen only once. The clonotype originates from a human donor with alopecia areata. Sequenced material: CD8+ T cells sorted from blood, taken at week 24, from a patient treated with tofacitinib. V and J are TRBV5-6 and TRBJ1-2; 8 bases match TRBD1. CDR3: CASSGTRQGSYGYTF. As DNA, the CDR3 is TGTGCCAGCAGCGGAACTAGACAGGGGTCCTATGGCTACACCTTC. Full variable domain (outside the CDR3, taken from reference TRBV5-6 and TRBJ1-2): DAGVTQSPTHLIKTRGQQVTLRCSPKSGHDTVSWYQQALGQGPQFIFQYYEEEERQRGNFPDRFSGHQFPNYSSELNVNALLLGDSALYLCASSGTRQGSYGYTFGSGTRLTVV.